This paragraph covers one TCR beta chain sequence. Its matching antigen is unknown. This entry is derived from a study of Ad26.COV2.S vaccination and SARS-CoV-2 variants. Whole-study findings and limits: Substantial post-vaccination breadth of spike-specific CD8+ and CD4+ T cell responses was reported.

Germline trimming cut 5 bases from V and 4 bases from J; bases unmatched to any gene: 13. Germline values: CDR1 MNHEY, CDR2 SMNVEV (reference sequence). The CDR3 contains 16 residues. Sequenced by immunoSEQ multiplex PCR; TCRdb stores in-frame clones only, minus some. Of about 680,000 clones in the sample, around 89% are singletons; the top ten hold approximately 1.5%. Regarding treatment: around 19 received Ad26.COV2.S at low or high dose, single or two shots; about 5 received placebo; per-sample allocation not given. Day 63 after the first injection of vaccine or placebo was the sampling time. In Boston, an adult donor aged 18-55 years took part.

The sequence came from a person aged 18-65 years who received the Ad26.COV2.S COVID-19 vaccine or a placebo. The chain is built from TRBV27 and TRBJ2-7; 8 bases agree with TRBD2. The material was peripheral blood, obtained in a trial of Ad26.COV2.S vaccine versus placebo. In DNA form, the CDR3 reads TGTGCCAGCAGTCCCCAGATCGGGGCTAGCGGGTACGAGCAGTACTTC. Amino acid sequence: CASSPQIGASGYEQYF.